A selection of T cell receptor beta chains follows, all from one sample in a study of T cells in localized non-small cell lung cancer. Libraries were prepared by immunoSEQ multiplex PCR; TCRdb keeps only in-frame clonotypes and omits some of them. Of about 45,000 clones detected, 81% appear once; the ten largest clones hold 15% to 20%. This specimen was peripheral blood mononuclear cells, taken before any cancer treatment. The receptors were gathered from a man aged 40 to 70 with stage III lung adenocarcinoma. The CDR3 runs from the conserved cysteine through the conserved F or W. The D gene is left open where the match is weak. Clone size appears in some rows only: once, few, many, or a class for an expanded clone.

NA	TRBV5-1	TRBJ2-5	TRBD2	CASTRTGGARETQYF	TGCGCCAGCACCCGAACCGGGGGGGCACGGGAGACCCAGTACTTC
NA	TRBV27	TRBJ2-3	NA	CASSLSRDTQYF	TGTGCCAGCAGTTTATCAAGGGATACGCAGTATTTT
NA	TRBV27	TRBJ2-1	NA	CASKHRQTYNEQFF	TGTGCCAGCAAACATCGACAAACCTACAATGAGCAGTTCTTC
NA	TRBV5-1	TRBJ2-3	NA	CASSKNYQGTDTQYF	TGCGCCAGCAGTAAAAACTACCAGGGCACAGATACGCAGTATTTT
NA	TRBV2	TRBJ2-7	NA	CASGTPARSYEQYF	TGTGCCAGCGGAACCCCGGCCCGCTCCTACGAGCAGTACTTC
NA	TRBV18	TRBJ2-7	TRBD2	CASSPVRGGEQYF	TGTGCCAGCTCCCCTGTCCGGGGGGGTGAGCAGTACTTC
NA	TRBV5-1	TRBJ2-3	TRBD1	CASSPDRRELTDTQYF	TGCGCCAGCAGCCCGGACAGGCGAGAGTTAACAGATACGCAGTATTTT
NA	TRBV30	TRBJ1-1	NA	CACTWYTEAFF	TGTGCCTGTACTTGGTACACTGAAGCTTTCTTT
NA	TRBV5-4	TRBJ2-3	TRBD2	CASSLGLAGAADTQYF	TGTGCCAGCAGCTTGGGTCTAGCGGGGGCTGCAGATACGCAGTATTTT
NA	TRBV18	TRBJ1-2	NA	CASSPGVAHYGYTF	TGTGCCAGCTCACCCGGGGTCGCGCACTATGGCTACACCTTC
NA	TRBV19	TRBJ1-5	NA	CASSIFQGPNQPQHF	TGTGCCAGTAGTATATTTCAGGGGCCGAATCAGCCCCAGCATTTT
NA	TRBV30	TRBJ2-5	NA	CAWSVAAARDQETQYF	TGTGCCTGGAGTGTGGCGGCAGCGAGAGACCAAGAGACCCAGTACTTC
NA	TRBV7-1	TRBJ1-1	TRBD1	CASSRRDRGWNTEAFF	TGTGCCAGCAGCCGCCGGGACAGGGGTTGGAACACTGAAGCTTTCTTT
NA	TRBV9	TRBJ2-1	NA	CASSARWDHSYNEQFF	TGTGCCAGCAGCGCCCGATGGGACCACTCCTACAATGAGCAGTTCTTC
NA	TRBV11-3	TRBJ2-1	NA	CASSLDFSSYNEQFF	TGTGCCAGCAGCCTAGACTTTAGCTCCTACAATGAGCAGTTCTTC
NA	TRBV30	TRBJ2-5	NA	CAWSVRLRETQYF	TGTGCCTGGAGTGTACGGCTGCGGGAGACCCAGTACTTC
NA	TRBV18	TRBJ2-1	NA	CASSPWARGLYNEQFF	TGTGCCAGCTCACCCTGGGCGCGGGGACTCTACAATGAGCAGTTCTTC
NA	TRBV5-8	TRBJ1-2	NA	CASSPTNPGRTNYGYTF	TGTGCCAGCAGCCCGACGAATCCGGGACGGACTAACTATGGCTACACCTTC
NA	TRBV19	TRBJ2-7	TRBD2	CASSISGGISYEQYF	TGTGCCAGTAGTATAAGCGGGGGGATCTCCTACGAGCAGTACTTC
NA	TRBV14	TRBJ2-7	NA	CASSPRLGYEQYF	TGTGCCAGCAGCCCCAGGCTGGGCTACGAGCAGTACTTC
NA	TRBV29-1	TRBJ1-1	NA	CSAEQGTGNAFF	TGCAGCGCTGAGCAGGGTACGGGGAACGCTTTCTTT
once	TRBV6-1	TRBJ2-1	NA	CASSEGETGFDEQFF	TGTGCCAGCAGTGAAGGGGAAACAGGGTTCGATGAGCAGTTCTTC
NA	TRBV5-1	TRBJ1-1	NA	CASSLGPTGLHTEAFF	TGCGCCAGCAGCTTAGGTCCCACAGGGTTGCACACTGAAGCTTTCTTT
NA	TRBV19	TRBJ2-1	NA	CASRRKPDINEQFF	TGTGCCAGTAGGAGAAAACCGGACATCAATGAGCAGTTCTTC
NA	TRBV6-5	TRBJ1-5	NA	CASNIRAGQPQHF	TGTGCCAGCAACATAAGGGCAGGTCAGCCCCAGCATTTT
NA	TRBV9	TRBJ2-7	NA	CASSVGGESDEQYF	TGTGCCAGCAGCGTAGGGGGCGAGTCCGACGAGCAGTACTTC
NA	TRBV11-2	TRBJ1-3	NA	CASSLAGPGNTIYF	TGTGCCAGCAGCTTAGCGGGGCCTGGAAACACCATATATTTT
once	TRBV7-2	TRBJ2-2	NA	CASSERSFTGELFF	TGTGCCAGCAGCGAAAGATCCTTCACCGGGGAGCTGTTTTTT
once	TRBV6-1	TRBJ2-1	TRBD2	CAREGGPSSYNEQFF	TGCGCCAGAGAGGGAGGGCCGAGCTCCTACAATGAGCAGTTCTTC
NA	TRBV5-6	TRBJ1-2	TRBD1	CASSLGRTGVRGYTF	TGTGCCAGCAGCTTGGGACGGACAGGGGTACGTGGCTACACCTTC
NA	TRBV6-4	TRBJ2-5	NA	CASSFTTGETQYF	TGTGCCAGCAGCTTTACTACGGGAGAGACCCAGTACTTC
once	TRBV29-1	TRBJ2-4	NA	CSVEDQGTKNIQYF	TGCAGCGTTGAAGATCAGGGTACCAAAAACATTCAGTACTTC
NA	TRBV5-1	TRBJ2-7	TRBD1	CASSPGTGDYEQYF	TGCGCCAGCAGCCCGGGGACAGGGGACTACGAGCAGTACTTC
NA	TRBV27	TRBJ2-1	TRBD2	CASILTSGGRGEQFF	TGTGCCAGCATCTTGACTAGCGGGGGGCGTGGTGAGCAGTTCTTC
NA	TRBV25-1	TRBJ2-6	NA	CASSVSTGANVLTF	TGTGCCAGCAGTGTGAGCACTGGGGCCAACGTCCTGACTTTC
once	TRBV2	TRBJ1-2	NA	CASSDAGRPLYGYTF	TGTGCCAGCAGTGACGCGGGAAGACCGCTCTATGGCTACACCTTC
NA	TRBV19	TRBJ2-7	NA	CASSIKGAAVYEQYF	TGTGCCAGCAGTATAAAAGGGGCGGCAGTCTACGAGCAGTACTTC
NA	TRBV13	TRBJ2-3	NA	CASSFGTDTQYF	TGTGCCAGCAGCTTCGGCACAGATACGCAGTATTTT
few	TRBV6-5	TRBJ2-5	NA	CASSLGPQETQYF	TGTGCCAGCAGTTTAGGGCCCCAAGAGACCCAGTACTTC
NA	TRBV5-1	TRBJ1-1	NA	CASSLTGTAGTEAFF	TGCGCCAGCAGCCTTACCGGGACGGCGGGCACTGAAGCTTTCTTT
NA	TRBV6-1	TRBJ1-2	NA	CASSDLVRHYGYTF	TGTGCCAGCAGTGATCTGGTTAGACACTATGGCTACACCTTC
NA	TRBV5-1	TRBJ2-7	NA	CASSLGRAYEQYF	TGCGCCAGCAGCCTGGGGAGAGCCTACGAGCAGTACTTC
NA	TRBV5-1	TRBJ2-3	NA	CASSWLNPDTQYF	TGCGCCAGCAGCTGGCTTAATCCAGATACGCAGTATTTT
once	TRBV29-1	TRBJ2-3	TRBD2	CSVEDPSGGRADTQYF	TGCAGCGTTGAAGATCCTAGCGGGGGGCGCGCAGATACGCAGTATTTT
NA	TRBV12-5	TRBJ1-6	NA	CASGSLGRGPLHF	TGTGCTAGTGGTTCCCTCGGGAGGGGGCCCCTCCACTTT
NA	TRBV5-6	TRBJ1-5	TRBD1	CASSRGTVNQPQHF	TGTGCCAGCAGCCGAGGGACAGTTAATCAGCCCCAGCATTTT
NA	TRBV6-6	TRBJ2-1	TRBD1	CASSYSPGGMDNEQFF	TGTGCCAGCAGTTATTCCCCAGGGGGCATGGACAATGAGCAGTTCTTC
NA	TRBV7-3	TRBJ2-3	NA	CASSYGGWDGTQYF	TGTGCCAGCAGCTACGGGGGATGGGACGGTACGCAGTATTTT
once	TRBV15	TRBJ1-2	NA	CATSRDRGARLSNYGYTF	TGTGCCACCAGCAGAGATCGAGGGGCCAGGCTTTCTAACTATGGCTACACCTTC
few	TRBV5-1	TRBJ1-6	NA	CASSLDQLSPLHF	TGCGCCAGCAGCTTAGACCAACTCTCACCCCTCCACTTT
NA	TRBV7-9	TRBJ2-1	TRBD1	CASSFSLGQGALNEQFF	TGTGCCAGCAGCTTTTCCCTCGGACAGGGGGCGCTGAATGAGCAGTTCTTC
NA	TRBV27	TRBJ2-7	NA	CASTPVAQAREQYF	TGTGCCAGCACCCCGGTAGCGCAGGCGCGGGAGCAGTACTTC
NA	TRBV6-5	TRBJ1-6	NA	CASTLRLYNSPLHF	TGTGCCAGCACCCTCAGGTTGTATAATTCACCCCTCCACTTT
NA	TRBV20-1	TRBJ2-5	NA	CSAREKETQYF	TGCAGTGCTAGAGAGAAAGAGACCCAGTACTTC
NA	TRBV6-1	TRBJ2-1	NA	CASKGAPSSYNEQFF	TGTGCCAGCAAAGGGGCCCCGAGCTCCTACAATGAGCAGTTCTTC
NA	TRBV6-1	TRBJ2-2	TRBD2	CASSDVASGSTGELFF	TGTGCCAGCAGTGACGTGGCTAGCGGGTCCACCGGGGAGCTGTTTTTT
NA	TRBV4-1	TRBJ2-5	TRBD1	CASSQDGTGQETQYF	TGCGCCAGCAGCCAAGATGGGACAGGGCAGGAGACCCAGTACTTC
NA	TRBV5-1	TRBJ2-6	NA	CASTPRTVSGANVLTF	TGCGCCAGCACCCCCCGGACTGTTTCTGGGGCCAACGTCCTGACTTTC
NA	TRBV2	TRBJ2-4	NA	CASSERGLKNIQYF	TGTGCCAGCAGTGAGCGGGGGCTCAAAAACATTCAGTACTTC